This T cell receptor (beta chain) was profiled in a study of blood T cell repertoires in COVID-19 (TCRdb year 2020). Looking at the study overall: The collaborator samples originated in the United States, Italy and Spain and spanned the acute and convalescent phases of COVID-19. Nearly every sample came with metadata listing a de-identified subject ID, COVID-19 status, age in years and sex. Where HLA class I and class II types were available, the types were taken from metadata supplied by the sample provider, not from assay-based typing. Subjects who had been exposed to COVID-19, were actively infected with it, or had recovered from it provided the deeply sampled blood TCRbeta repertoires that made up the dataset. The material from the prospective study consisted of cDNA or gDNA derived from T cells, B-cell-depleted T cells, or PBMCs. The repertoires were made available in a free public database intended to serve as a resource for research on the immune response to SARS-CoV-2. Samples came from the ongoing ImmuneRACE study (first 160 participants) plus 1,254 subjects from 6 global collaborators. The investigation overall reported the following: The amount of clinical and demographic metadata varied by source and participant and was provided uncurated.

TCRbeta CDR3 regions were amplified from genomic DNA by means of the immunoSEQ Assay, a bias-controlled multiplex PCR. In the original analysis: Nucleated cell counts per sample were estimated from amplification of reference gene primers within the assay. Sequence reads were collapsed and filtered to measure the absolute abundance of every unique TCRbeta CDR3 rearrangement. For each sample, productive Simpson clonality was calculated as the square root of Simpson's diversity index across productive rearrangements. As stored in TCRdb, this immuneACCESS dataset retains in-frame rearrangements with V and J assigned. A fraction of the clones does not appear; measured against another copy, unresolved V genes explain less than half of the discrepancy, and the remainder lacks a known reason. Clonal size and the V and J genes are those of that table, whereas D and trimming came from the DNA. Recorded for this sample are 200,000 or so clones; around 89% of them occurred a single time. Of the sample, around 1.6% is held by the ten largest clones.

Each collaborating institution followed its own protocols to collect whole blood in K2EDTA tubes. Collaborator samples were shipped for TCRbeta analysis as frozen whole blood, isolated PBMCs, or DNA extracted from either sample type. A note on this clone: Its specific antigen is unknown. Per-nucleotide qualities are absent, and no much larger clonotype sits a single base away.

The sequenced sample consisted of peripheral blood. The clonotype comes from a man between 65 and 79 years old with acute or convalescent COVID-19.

The DNA reads TGTGCCAGCAGCGCACGGGGGGGGCAAGAGACCCAGTACTTC. This is translated as CASSARGGQETQYF. The chain was built from TRBV5-6 and TRBJ2-5; 8 bases in the junction line up with TRBD2. V ends up 4 bases short and J 2 bases short, with an unmatched junction base count of 4. The germline V gene supplies CDR1 SGHDT and CDR2 YYEEEE. CDR3 length: 14 amino acids, cysteine to phenylalanine. Just the 42-base CDR3 DNA is kept, in frame starting at base 1. The CDR3 plus the reference TRBV5-6 and TRBJ2-5 genes for the other parts give the full variable domain: DAGVTQSPTHLIKTRGQQVTLRCSPKSGHDTVSWYQQALGQGPQFIFQYYEEEERQRGNFPDRFSGHQFPNYSSELNVNALLLGDSALYLCASSARGGQETQYFGPGTRLLVL.